This note documents a single T cell receptor beta chain sequence. Its antigen remains unidentified. No much larger clone exists at a distance of one base, and base qualities are not known. The CDR3, from cysteine to phenylalanine, totals 15 residues. Kept here is only the CDR3 DNA, which spans 45 bases and is read in frame from base 1. Taken from the germline V gene, the CDR1 and CDR2 loops are MGHRA and YSYEKL. Unmatched junction bases come to 5, with V trimmed by 4 bases and J by 1 base. Whole blood was collected in K2EDTA tubes by collaborating institutions according to the institutions' own protocols. For TCRbeta analysis, collaborator samples were shipped as frozen whole blood, as isolated PBMCs, or as DNA extracted from either sample type. The data are from a study of blood T cell repertoires in COVID-19 (dated by TCRdb to between 2020 and 2021). Notes on the research overall: The collaborator samples originated in the United States, Italy and Spain and spanned the acute and convalescent phases of COVID-19. Samples were obtained from the ongoing ImmuneRACE study (first 160 participants) and from over 1,000 subjects provided by 6 global collaborators. A de-identified subject ID, COVID-19 status, age in years and sex were almost always included in the sample metadata. A freely available public database, intended as a resource for researchers studying the immune response to SARS-CoV-2, is where the repertoires were released. The dataset comprised deeply sampled blood TCRbeta repertoires from subjects exposed to, actively infected with, or recovered from COVID-19. Where available, HLA class I and class II types were obtained from metadata supplied by the sample provider rather than from assay-based typing. The prospective study material was composed of cDNA or gDNA derived from T cells, B-cell-depleted T cells, or PBMCs. Paper-wide results and their limitations: How much clinical and demographic metadata was included differed by source and by participant, and the metadata was provided uncurated.

TCRbeta CDR3 regions were amplified from genomic DNA by means of the immunoSEQ Assay, a bias-controlled multiplex PCR. Turning to the authors' computational methods: The number of nucleated cells in each sample was estimated from the amplification of reference gene primers within the assay. To quantify the absolute abundance of each unique TCRbeta CDR3 rearrangement, sequence reads were collapsed and filtered. Productive Simpson clonality was computed per sample as the square root of Simpson's diversity index over productive rearrangements. As stored in TCRdb, this immuneACCESS dataset retains in-frame rearrangements with V and J assigned. A fraction of the clones does not appear; measured against another copy, unresolved V genes explain less than half of the discrepancy, and the remainder lacks a known reason. Clone size and V and J calls were adopted from that table, with D and trimming inferred from the DNA. The sample includes roughly 120,000 clones, with roughly 80% observed a single time. Clones ranked in the top ten supply about 1.6% of the sample.

The clonotype comes from a middle-aged man with acute or convalescent COVID-19. Sequenced material: peripheral blood. The chain uses TRBV4-1 and TRBJ1-1, with 8 junctional bases fitting TRBD1. The bases are TGCGCCAGCAGCCGACTACAGGGGGAGAACACTGAAGCTTTCTTT. It translates as CASSRLQGENTEAFF.